This T cell receptor beta chain was identified in a study of beta chain features in type 1 diabetes. Notes on the study in general: People with Type 1 diabetes carried modestly yet significantly shorter TCRB CDR3s in all four CD4+ subsets.

The germline V gene encodes CDR1 SGDLS and CDR2 YYNGEE. Losses at the gene ends were 5 bases for V and 1 base for J; bases not matched to a gene: 4. The CDR3 has 14 amino acids. This clone was detected many times. No antigen is known for it. Since all of the isolated RNA was reverse transcribed, expressed TCRB transcripts were what got sequenced. Method: immunoSEQ multiplex PCR; TCRdb's copy keeps in-frame clones and lacks some. The sample lists more than 250,000 clones; approximately 15% were seen once. The chain combines TRBV9 with TRBJ2-7, with 9 bases identical to TRBD1. The receptor comes from a man in his thirties or forties with type 1 diabetes. Sequencing was performed on naive CD4+ T cells from blood. CDR3 nucleotides: TGTGCCAGCAGTTCCGGGACAGGGTCCTACGAGCAGTACTTC. Translated: CASSSGTGSYEQYF.